This T cell receptor (beta chain) comes out of a study of T cells in Graves' hyperthyroidism and ophthalmopathy. Amplification targeted TCR beta CDR3 regions from RNA transcripts. TCR CDR3 regions were first amplified by RT-PCR with HTBI primers. Each CDR3 protein gets one entry after TCRdb re-called the multiplex PCR reads with MiXCR. The table shows roughly 500,000 distinct CDR3 sequences, with more than 45% occurring only once. With respect to this clonotype: Its antigen is currently unknown.

The CDR3 spans 15 residues. The germline V gene encodes CDR1 MDHEN and CDR2 SYDVKM. Trimming stripped 3 bases from V and 3 bases from J, with 15 bases between. Diagnoses rested on clinical symptoms, serum thyroxine and TRAb, thyroid ultrasound and orbital computed tomography. Study conclusions and caveats: Using 13 V-J features, a model discriminated ophthalmopathy from stable hyperthyroidism.

The receptor's source is an adult woman with Graves' disease, either hyperthyroidism or ophthalmopathy (not recorded which). The V call is TRBV28, the J call TRBJ2-7, with D hard to call. Input material: peripheral blood or thyroid tissue (not recorded which). The CDR3 region has the DNA TGTGCCAGCAGTTTCCAGTCGAAAGGGATCTACGAGCAGTACTTC. This encodes CASSFQSKGIYEQYF.